This T cell receptor beta chain was profiled in a study of blood T cell repertoires in COVID-19 (dated by TCRdb to the early 2020s). As for the study more broadly: Samples covering the acute and convalescent phases of COVID-19 were provided by collaborators in the United States, Italy and Spain. The material from the prospective study consisted of cDNA or gDNA derived from T cells, B-cell-depleted T cells, or PBMCs. The dataset comprised deeply sampled blood TCRbeta repertoires from subjects exposed to, actively infected with, or recovered from COVID-19. A freely available public database, intended as a resource for researchers studying the immune response to SARS-CoV-2, is where the repertoires were released. The samples were drawn from two sources: the first 160 participants of the ongoing ImmuneRACE study, and fewer than 1,500 subjects contributed by 6 global collaborators. Sample metadata almost always included a de-identified subject ID, COVID-19 status, age in years and sex. HLA class I and class II types, where available, came from metadata supplied by the sample provider rather than from assay-based typing. Study-wide findings and limitations: How much clinical and demographic metadata was included differed by source and by participant, and the metadata was provided uncurated.

Points on this clone: Its cognate antigen has yet to be identified. Base qualities were left out, and no much larger clone turns up one base away.

TCRbeta CDR3 regions were amplified from genomic DNA by means of the immunoSEQ Assay, a bias-controlled multiplex PCR. As for the authors' bioinformatics: Nucleated cell counts per sample were estimated from amplification of reference gene primers within the assay. To quantify the absolute abundance of each unique TCRbeta CDR3 rearrangement, sequence reads were collapsed and filtered. For each sample, productive Simpson clonality was calculated by taking the square root of Simpson's diversity index across productive rearrangements. TCRdb obtained this table from immuneACCESS and retained in-frame rearrangements with V and J assigned. These tables miss some clones; where compared with another copy, unresolved V genes account for less than half of the shortfall, and the remainder is unexplained. V, J and clone size are taken as reported in that table, and D and trimming were inferred from the DNA itself. Recorded for this sample are hundreds of thousands of clones; 87% of them occurred a single time. Approximately 2.8% of the sample is held by the ten biggest clonotypes.

Relative to germline, V is missing 4 bases and J is missing 4 bases, with 7 bases of the junction outside any gene match. Reading from cysteine to phenylalanine, the CDR3 counts 14 amino acids. The sequence is cut down to CDR3 DNA, 42 bases in frame from base 1. CDR1 and CDR2 are drawn from the germline V gene: SGHRS, YFSETQ. Participants in the prospective study were enrolled through a virtual design, were aged 18 to 89 years, and lived in roughly 24 United States geographic areas. To assign participants to cohorts, the prospective study relied on clinical history that participants themselves reported in a screening survey and a study questionnaire. In the prospective study, mobile phlebotomists collected whole blood, serum and a nasopharyngeal or oropharyngeal swab from each participant. Participants in the prospective study had the option to provide additional blood draws and questionnaires over a roughly two-month period. Blood samples from the prospective study were shipped frozen or at room temperature prior to DNA extraction.

In this chain, TRBV5-1 is recombined with TRBJ1-2; TRBD1 agrees with 7 junctional bases. Input material: PBMCs or T cells enriched from blood (not recorded which). This sequence was found in a woman younger than 45 with acute COVID-19. In nucleotide form, the sequence is TGCGCCAGCAGCCCCTCGACAGGGAGCTATGGCTACACCTTC. Translated, this gives CASSPSTGSYGYTF.